This T cell receptor beta chain was captured by sequencing in a study of PD-L1 blockade in urothelial cancer. Described time point: peripheral blood 6 weeks after treatment start. The repertoire was sequenced with immunoSEQ multiplex PCR; TCRdb's copy has only in-frame clones and lacks some. Of about 66,000 clones listed, roughly 86% are singletons. V was trimmed by 6 bases and J by 6 bases, leaving 17 bases between them. CDR3 length: 14 residues. Germline V gene sequence: CDR1 KGHSH, CDR2 LQKENI. The sample here was PBMCs, taken around atezolizumab (anti-PD-L1) treatment. J is TRBJ1-2 and V is TRBV18; D is unresolved. The source of this sequence is a man in his fifties or sixties with urothelial cancer. CDR3 bases: TGTGCCAGCTCCGAGACACCGAATATACATGGCTACACCTTC. The encoded protein is CASSETPNIHGYTF.